This T cell receptor beta chain was documented in a study of cytomegalovirus exposure and HLA in healthy donors. Study details: A later analysis reported the 90 to 150 validation repertoires used the same platform as the approximately 660 first-cohort repertoires.

From the 120-subject validation cohort, which was separate from the roughly 610-subject first cohort, the donors were drawn. Overall study findings and caveats: For cytomegalovirus status, the classifier reportedly gave diagnoses with high specificity and sensitivity. There were some public TCRs occurring in many donors, but most TCR sequences were rare.

On this clone: The antigen remains undetermined.

J gave up 5 bases and V 5 bases, and 12 bases lay outside the gene matches. The CDR3 length is 15 residues. The V gene's germline CDR1 is SGHRS and CDR2 YFSETQ. Here immunoSEQ multiplex PCR was the method, and the copy in TCRdb shows in-frame clones only, minus some. The sample has over 100,000 clones, about 95% seen once. The chain links TRBV5-1 to TRBJ2-5; TRBD1 matches at 7 bases. The receptor was derived from a woman aged 18-29 years in good health and CMV-seronegative. The material sequenced was PBMCs. The CDR3 is CASRPTGTAVETQYF. In DNA, the CDR3 is TGCGCCAGCAGACCGACCGGGACAGCCGTCGAGACCCAGTACTTC.